This TCR beta chain was retrieved from a study of technical replicates of blood from a handful of donors (dated by TCRdb to about 2017). The library was prepared using the immunoSEQ multiplex PCR assay. TCRdb carries this immuneACCESS record with in-frame sequences only. Its versions omit some clonotypes, under half of them owing to an unresolved V gene in the studies checked, with the rest unexplained. For this sample there are under 100,000 clones; about 96% appear just once. The ten biggest clones cover around 0.33% of the sample. A note on this clone: The clone's antigen remains unknown. It has no much larger one-base neighbor in the sample; base qualities were not kept.

The germline V gene (reference sequence) yields SEHNR for CDR1 and FQNEAQ for CDR2. The CDR3 goes from the cysteine to the phenylalanine over 15 residues. The CDR3 DNA has 45 bases and is translated from base 1. The germline ends are 11 bases apart after V is trimmed by 2 bases and J by 4 bases. This clonotype was obtained from a human donor in good health. The chain joins TRBV7-9 to TRBJ2-2; perhaps TRBD1 is the D gene, with 6 bases matching. Sequencing used T cells isolated from PBMCs. The nucleotides read TGTGCCAGCAGCTTAAACCAGGGGATCACCGGGGAGCTGTTTTTT. Its translation reads: CASSLNQGITGELFF.